The 10 T cell receptor beta chains below come from one sample, sequenced in a study of control samples from healthy donors and cancer patients. Produced via immunoSEQ multiplex PCR; TCRdb's table is partial and in-frame only. Seen here are some 120,000 clones, around 87% observed once, and the top ten hold about 2.7%. Sequencing input: blood. Receptors were obtained from a man aged 55 to 69 in good health.

This sequence joins TRBV7-8 and TRBJ1-6; D not certain. V shed 1 base and J shed 10 bases, with 11 bases lying between them. CDR3 length: 14 amino acids. Germline CDR1 is SGHVS and CDR2 is FQNEAQ. The CDR3 reads CASSLVGSGSPLHF. CDR3 nucleotides: TGTGCCAGCAGCTTAGTCGGCAGCGGGTCACCCCTCCACTTT.

J is TRBJ2-5 and V is TRBV2; no reliable D call. Germline-derived CDR1 and CDR2 are SNHLY and FYNNEI. The CDR3 extends over 14 amino acids. Trimming shortened V by 5 bases and J by 2 bases, and 12 bases separated the two germline ends. The CDR3 nucleotides are TGTGCCAGCAGTCCTATGACTGTGCAAGAGACCCAGTACTTC. This translates into CASSPMTVQETQYF.

V gene TRBV18 combines with J gene TRBJ2-7, with D possibly being TRBD1 or TRBD2 (6 bases each). The V gene lost 1 base and the J gene lost 9 bases, with 28 bases spanning the gap. There are 18 residues in the CDR3. In germline, CDR1 is KGHSH, CDR2 LQKENI. The CDR3 coding sequence is TGTGCCAGCTCACCACAGAATAATGCAGGGACACGGGGGTCCGGGCAGTACTTC. It yields the protein CASSPQNNAGTRGSGQYF. Drawing the rest from reference TRBV18 and TRBJ2-7, the complete variable domain is NAGVMQNPRHLVRRRGQEARLRCSPMKGHSHVYWYRQLPEEGLKFMVYLQKENIIDESGMPKERFSAEFPKEGPSILRIQQVVRGDSAAYFCASSPQNNAGTRGSGQYFGPGTRLTVT.

About this clone: The sample holds other DNA sequences that translate to the same CDR3. J is TRBJ1-2 and V is TRBV3-1 (or the pseudogene TRBV3-2); D possibly corresponds to TRBD1 (5 bases). The CDR3 covers 13 residues. V was cut by 1 base and J by 2 bases, with 5 bases left in between. Germline V gene data show CDR1 as LGHDT and CDR2 as YNNKEL (reference sequence). For the CDR3, the DNA is TGTGCCAGCAGCCAAGGGGGGAACTATGGCTACACCTTC. This sequence encodes CASSQGGNYGYTF.

This chain joins TRBV2 and TRBJ1-3; D is ambiguous. Trimming stripped 1 base from V and 1 base from J, with 11 bases between. The CDR3 is 16 amino acids. Looked up from germline, CDR1 is SNHLY and CDR2 is FYNNEI. For the CDR3, the DNA is TGTGCCAGCAGTGAAGGAGAATTTACATCTGGAAACACCATATATTTT. This codes for CASSEGEFTSGNTIYF. The variable domain in full, with the rest retrieved from reference TRBV2 and TRBJ1-3, is EPEVTQTPSHQVTQMGQEVILRCVPISNHLYFYWYRQILGQKVEFLVSFYNNEISEKSEIFDDQFSVERPDGSNFTLKIRSTKLEDSAMYFCASSEGEFTSGNTIYFGEGSWLTVV.

J is TRBJ2-2 and V is TRBV6-4; TRBD2 matches 11 bases. Trimming took 8 bases from V and 9 from J; bases not matched to a gene: 14. The CDR3 loop spans 16 amino acids. Germline CDR1 MRHNA, CDR2 SNTAGT. CDR3 sequence: CASSAVSSGGHRELFF. The CDR3 DNA reads as TGTGCCAGCTCAGCAGTTTCTAGCGGGGGGCACCGGGAGCTGTTTTTT.

J is TRBJ1-1 and V is TRBV19; D is unresolved. Germline loops: CDR1 LNHDA, CDR2 SQIVND (reference sequence). Trimming removed 10 bases at V and 1 base at J, with 25 bases between. This CDR3 spans 17 amino acids. The CDR3 here is CATSKLGGGISNTEAFF. In DNA, the CDR3 is TGTGCCACATCTAAGTTAGGAGGTGGGATATCGAACACTGAAGCTTTCTTT.

The genes are TRBV7-2 and TRBJ1-6; no clear D gene. Trimming shortened V by 0 bases and J by 0 bases, and 9 bases separated the two germline ends. CDR1 is SGHTA and CDR2 is FQGNSA in the germline V gene. The CDR3 covers 17 residues. The CDR3 DNA reads TGTGCCAGCAGCTTAGCGCTACAGAGCTCCTATAATTCACCCCTCCACTTT. Protein product: CASSLALQSSYNSPLHF.

The chain is built from TRBV10-3 and TRBJ2-3; 8 nucleotides line up with TRBD2. The trim removed 4 bases at V and 1 base at J, leaving 10 bases unmatched. The CDR3 has 17 residues. The germline V gene has CDR1 ENHRY and CDR2 SYGVKD. The CDR3 DNA reads as TGTGCCATCAGTGCGGGGGGGGTAATTGTAGGCACAGATACGCAGTATTTT. The encoded protein is CAISAGGVIVGTDTQYF.

This chain uses TRBV19 with TRBJ1-6, with a possible D match to TRBD1 (6 bases). The CDR3 covers 17 residues. The germline gives CDR1 LNHDA, CDR2 SQIVND (reference sequence). V dropped 7 bases and J dropped 6 bases, with 22 bases sitting between them. The CDR3 coding sequence is TGTGCCAGTACCCAGCGGGGGGGCGCAGGTTTTAATTCACCCCTCCACTTT. It yields the protein CASTQRGGAGFNSPLHF.